Shown below are 8 T cell receptor beta chains from a single sample sequenced in a study of CD8 T cells in Susac syndrome. An amount of RNA that ranged from about 0.45 to 1 ug was reverse transcribed with random hexamers. TCRdb fed the immunoSEQ multiplex PCR reads into MiXCR, producing one record per CDR3 protein. The table shows approximately 170,000 distinct CDR3 sequences, with roughly nine tenths occurring only once. The specimen was CD4+ T cells from PBMCs. The receptor set was obtained from a human donor in good health.

This chain uses TRBV4-3 with TRBJ2-7; maybe TRBD2 (7 bases). The CDR3 covers 15 residues. The ends were cut back, 1 base at V and 7 bases at J, with 17 bases in the middle. Germline V lookup: CDR1 LGHNA, CDR2 YSLEER. CDR3 protein: CASSQVEGGGEEQYF. CDR3 in DNA: TGCGCCAGCAGCCAAGTGGAGGGAGGGGGGGAGGAGCAGTACTTC.

The chain couples TRBV20-1 to TRBJ1-1; 7 bases match TRBD1. The CDR3 extends over 12 amino acids. Germline CDR1 is DFQATT and CDR2 is SNEGSKA (reference sequence). The CDR3 loop is CRNQGGFTEAFF. CDR3 bases: TGCAGGAATCAGGGGGGCTTTACTGAAGCTTTCTTT.

The chain joins TRBV14 to TRBJ1-1; D not certain. The CDR3 sequence is 12 residues long. V was cut by 2 bases and J by 9 bases, with 10 bases left in between. Germline CDR1 SGHDN, CDR2 FVKESK. The CDR3 nucleotides are TGTGCCAGCAGCCAAAGCTCACACCAAGCTTTCTTT. Its protein is CASSQSSHQAFF.

V usage is TRBV5-1 and J usage is TRBJ1-1, with D hard to call. Germline V lookup: CDR1 SGHRS, CDR2 YFSETQ. The CDR3 covers 14 residues. Trimming took 1 base from V and 1 from J, leaving 8 bases between them. CDR3 in DNA: TGCGCCAGCAGCTTGCAGGTTGGGAACACTGAAGCTTTCTTT. The encoded protein is CASSLQVGNTEAFF.

The chain joins TRBV6-5 to TRBJ1-4, with 7 bases identical to TRBD1. Trimming removed 10 bases from V and 4 bases from J; junction bases left unmatched: 12. Germline V gene data show CDR1 as MNHEY and CDR2 as SVGAGI. The CDR3 totals 15 residues. CDR3 residues: CATGLMTGNNEKLFF. DNA for the CDR3: TGTGCCACCGGACTAATGACAGGGAATAATGAAAAACTGTTTTTT.

The genes are TRBV12-3 or TRBV12-4 and TRBJ1-5; no reliable D call. The CDR3 runs 14 residues. V was trimmed by 6 bases and J by 5 bases, leaving 14 bases between them. CDR3 nucleotide sequence: TGTGCCAGCAGGTCCCCGGGTGCCTATCAGCCCCAGCATTTT. Its protein product is CASRSPGAYQPQHF.

This chain connects TRBV7-8 to TRBJ1-5; 10 nucleotides agree with TRBD1. CDR1 SGHVS and CDR2 FQNEAQ come from the germline V gene. The CDR3 contains 16 residues. The trim removed 3 bases at V and 3 bases at J, leaving 5 bases unmatched. In DNA form, the CDR3 reads TGTGCCAGCAGCTTCCCCGGGACAGGGGCCAATCAGCCCCAGCATTTT. Translating gives CASSFPGTGANQPQHF.

The CDR3 bases are TGCAGTGCTTGGGACAGCCTGAACACTGAAGCTTTCTTT. Its protein is CSAWDSLNTEAFF. The J gene is TRBJ1-1, the V gene TRBV20-1, with 7 bases matching TRBD1. V dropped 5 bases and J dropped 0; count of bases not matched to a gene: 3. From germline, CDR1 is DFQATT and CDR2 SNEGSKA (reference sequence). This CDR3 is built from 13 residues.